The source of this T cell receptor beta chain is a study of cytomegalovirus exposure and HLA in healthy donors. The PCR used 60 Vbeta and 13 Jbeta primers. Libraries were prepared by immunoSEQ multiplex PCR; TCRdb keeps only in-frame clonotypes and omits some of them. The repertoire holds more than 200,000 clones, around 80% seen once, with approximately 6% in the top ten. This TCR derives from a man aged 35 to 55 in good health and CMV-seropositive. The sequencing input was PBMCs.

The CDR3 here is CASTGEQGDTQYF. The CDR3 DNA is TGTGCCAGTACGGGGGAGCAGGGAGATACGCAGTATTTT. This chain uses TRBV2 with TRBJ2-3; tentative D call: TRBD2 (6 bases). The V end lost 9 bases, the J end lost 5 bases, and 15 bases lay between the germline ends. This CDR3 has 13 amino acids. In germline, CDR1 is SNHLY, CDR2 FYNNEI.